These 31 T cell receptor beta chains originate from one sample sequenced in a study of CD8 T cells in Susac syndrome. An amount of RNA that ranged from 0.5 to 1 ug was reverse transcribed with random hexamers. TCRdb passed the immunoSEQ multiplex PCR reads through MiXCR, listing each CDR3 protein once. The data contain about 100,000 distinct CDR3 sequences, about 95% of them singletons. The sequencing sample was made of CD8+ T cells from PBMCs. The source of these receptors is a human donor with Susac syndrome.

The J gene is TRBJ2-3, the V gene TRBV6-4, with D hard to call. Germline-derived CDR1 and CDR2 are MRHNA and SNTAGT. The V end was cut by 2 bases, the J end by 3 bases, with 3 bases between. The CDR3 totals 12 residues. The CDR3 is CASSDETDTQYF. CDR3 nucleotide sequence: TGTGCCAGCAGTGACGAGACAGATACGCAGTATTTT.

The chain uses TRBV3-1 and TRBJ2-2, with D tentatively TRBD2 (5 bases). The CDR3 length is 14 residues. Germline loops: CDR1 LGHDT, CDR2 YNNKEL (reference sequence). Trimming cost V 6 bases and J 5 bases, with 13 bases left between them. CDR3 amino acids: CASSPWGETGELFF. The CDR3 bases are TGTGCCAGCAGTCCTTGGGGAGAAACCGGGGAGCTGTTTTTT. The complete variable domain, with remaining parts taken from reference TRBV3-1 and TRBJ2-2, reads DTAVSQTPKYLVTQMGNDKSIKCEQNLGHDTMYWYKQDSKKFLKIMFSYNNKELIINETVPNRFSPKSPDKAHLNLHINSLELGDSAVYFCASSPWGETGELFFGEGSRLTVL.

The DNA for the CDR3 is TGCGCCAGCAGCCAGGGGACGGGCCCAGCTTTCTTT. Amino acid sequence: CASSQGTGPAFF. The rearrangement links TRBV4-1 to TRBJ1-1; weak D call: TRBD1 (5 bases). Trimming cost V 3 bases and J 10 bases, with 12 bases left between them. The length of the CDR3 is 12 residues. Germline CDR1 reads MGHRA; CDR2 reads YSYEKL.

The chain couples TRBV13 to TRBJ2-3; D is unclear. Germline CDR1 reads PRHDT; CDR2 reads FYEKMQ (reference sequence). Trimming removed 4 bases at V and 9 bases at J, with 11 bases between. The CDR3 runs 12 residues. The CDR3 sequence: CASSSRTDTQYF. CDR3 coding DNA: TGTGCCAGCAGCTCTCGGACGGACACGCAGTATTTT. The whole variable domain, remainder taken from reference TRBV13 and TRBJ2-3, is AAGVIQSPRHLIKEKRETATLKCYPIPRHDTVYWYQQGPGQDPQFLISFYEKMQSDKGSIPDRFSAQQFSDYHSELNMSSLELGDSALYFCASSSRTDTQYFGPGTRLTVL.

The chain uses TRBV20-1 and TRBJ2-7; the D gene is possibly TRBD2 (6 bases). The V end was cut by 6 bases, the J end by 4 bases, with 16 bases between. CDR1 DFQATT and CDR2 SNEGSKA come from the germline V gene (reference sequence). The CDR3 covers 13 residues. CDR3 coding DNA: TGCAGTGCGGTGCACGGGACTTCGTACGAGCAGTACTTC. This codes for CSAVHGTSYEQYF.

This rearrangement joins TRBV11-2 to TRBJ2-3; D call uncertain. V gave up 1 base and J gave up 2 bases, with 10 bases separating them. CDR1 is SGHAT, CDR2 FQNNGV, per germline. The CDR3 is 15 residues long. CDR3 DNA sequence: TGTGCCAGCAGCTTAGGGCAGGTGATCACAGATACGCAGTATTTT. Its protein product is CASSLGQVITDTQYF.

The chain links TRBV9 to TRBJ2-5; perhaps D is TRBD1 or TRBD2 (5 bases each). Germline V gene lookup returns CDR1 SGDLS and CDR2 YYNGEE. Trimming took off 4 bases at V and 1 base at J, with 14 bases between the two ends. The CDR3 runs to 15 residues. CDR3 region: CASSLKMGVQETQYF. The CDR3 bases are TGTGCCAGCAGCCTGAAGATGGGGGTCCAAGAGACCCAGTACTTC.

J is TRBJ1-1 and V is TRBV20-1; unclear D gene. Between the trimmed V and J ends, which lost 3 bases and 5 bases, there was a span of 13 bases. The CDR3 loop spans 13 amino acids. The V gene's germline CDR1 is DFQATT and CDR2 SNEGSKA (reference sequence). The CDR3 bases are TGCAGTGCTAGTCCCAGAGAGACTACTGAAGCTTTCTTT. The encoded protein is CSASPRETTEAFF.

The rearrangement uses TRBV6-5 and TRBJ1-2, with 7 bases lining up with TRBD1. Germline loops: CDR1 MNHEY, CDR2 SVGAGI. The CDR3 is made up of 14 amino acids. Germline trimming cut 0 bases from V and 8 bases from J; bases unmatched to any gene: 6. The CDR3 sequence: CASSYSTGARGYTF. Written as DNA, the CDR3 is TGTGCCAGCAGTTACTCCACAGGGGCGAGAGGCTACACCTTC.

This clonotype was observed once. The rearrangement uses TRBV3-1 and TRBJ1-1; D uncertain. Trimming removed 1 base from V and 5 bases from J, with 8 bases in between. The CDR3 length is 13 residues. CDR1 is LGHDT, CDR2 YNNKEL, per germline (reference sequence). DNA of the CDR3: TGTGCCAGCAGCCAAGTCGAAGGGACTGAAGCTTTCTTT. This sequence encodes CASSQVEGTEAFF.

The chain uses TRBV7-9 and TRBJ2-6, with D perhaps TRBD2 (6 bases). Trimming removed 8 bases from V and 13 bases from J, with 6 bases in between. The CDR3 consists of 9 residues. Germline CDR1 is SEHNR and CDR2 is FQNEAQ (reference sequence). CDR3 protein: CASAGVLTF. CDR3 nucleotides: TGTGCCAGCGCGGGGGTCCTGACTTTC.

This rearrangement joins TRBV7-9 to TRBJ2-1, with TRBD2 matching 10 bases. The V segment lost 1 base and the J segment 7 bases; nucleotides outside the gene matches: 10. The CDR3 covers 17 residues. Germline V gives CDR1 SEHNR, CDR2 FQNEAQ (reference sequence). The CDR3 DNA reads as TGTGCCAGCAGCTTAGGAGAGGGGCTAGCGGGAGCAAATGAGCAGTTCTTC. Translated, it gives CASSLGEGLAGANEQFF.

This chain connects TRBV25-1 to TRBJ1-1; D not resolved. In germline, CDR1 is MGHDK, CDR2 SYGVNS. V lost 9 bases and J 0 bases, leaving 5 bases between the germline ends. This CDR3 has 11 amino acids. The CDR3 nucleotides read TGTGCCAGTGCAGTGAACACTGAAGCTTTCTTT. It is translated as CASAVNTEAFF.

This rearrangement joins TRBV28 to TRBJ2-7, with D possibly being TRBD2 (6 bases). Germline CDR1 reads MDHEN; CDR2 reads SYDVKM. V was trimmed by 7 bases and J by 7 bases, leaving 17 bases between them. The CDR3 length is 13 residues. The CDR3 DNA is TGTGCCAGCAATCGGGACTCCCAAGATGAGCAGTACTTC. This sequence encodes CASNRDSQDEQYF. The complete variable domain, with remaining parts taken from reference TRBV28 and TRBJ2-7, reads DVKVTQSSRYLVKRTGEKVFLECVQDMDHENMFWYRQDPGLGLRLIYFSYDVKMKEKGDIPEGYSVSREKKERFSLILESASTNQTSMYLCASNRDSQDEQYFGPGTRLTVT.

This clonotype was observed once. The rearrangement links TRBV5-6 to TRBJ2-7; D is tentatively TRBD1 or TRBD2 (5 bases each). Trimming took 6 bases from V and 3 from J, leaving 16 bases between them. This CDR3 comprises 14 residues. Germline V gene lookup returns CDR1 SGHDT and CDR2 YYEEEE. For the CDR3, the DNA is TGTGCCAGCACCACCGCTGGGGGTAACTACGAGCAGTACTTC. Amino acids: CASTTAGGNYEQYF.

This chain uses TRBV7-2 with TRBJ2-7, with unresolved D. The CDR3 totals 13 residues. The ends were cut back, 7 bases at V and 0 bases at J, with 10 bases in the middle. Per the germline V gene, CDR1 is SGHTA and CDR2 is FQGNSA. The CDR3 loop reads CASTSWSSYEQYF. The CDR3 nucleotides are TGTGCCAGCACCTCTTGGAGCTCCTACGAGCAGTACTTC.

This chain uses TRBV24-1 with TRBJ2-1; D unclear. The CDR3 sequence is 12 residues long. Germline assignment: CDR1 KGHDR and CDR2 SFDVKD. Trimming removed 4 bases from V and 8 bases from J, with 8 bases in between. The DNA of the CDR3 is TGTGCCACCAGTGACCCCGATTATGAGCAGTTCTTC. Protein: CATSDPDYEQFF.

The chain recombines TRBV15 with TRBJ2-5; D is unclear. The CDR3 spans 15 residues. V was pared by 0 bases and J by 2 bases, with 10 bases between. CDR1 LNHNV and CDR2 YYDKDF come from the germline V gene (reference sequence). CDR3 residues: CATSRDGAEQETQYF. In DNA form, the CDR3 reads TGTGCCACCAGCAGAGATGGCGCAGAACAAGAGACCCAGTACTTC. Using reference TRBV15 and TRBJ2-5 for the parts outside the CDR3, the full variable domain is DAMVIQNPRYQVTQFGKPVTLSCSQTLNHNVMYWYQQKSSQAPKLLFHYYDKDFNNEADTPDNFQSRRPNTSFCFLDIRSPGLGDTAMYLCATSRDGAEQETQYFGPGTRLLVL.

The V gene is TRBV6-5, the J gene TRBJ2-7; weak D call: TRBD1 (7 bases). Germline CDR1 and CDR2: MNHEY and SVGAGI. V lost 8 bases and J 4 bases, leaving 15 bases between the germline ends. CDR3 length: 13 residues. The CDR3 spells CASRAGGKYEQYF. Here the CDR3 DNA reads TGTGCCAGCCGTGCAGGGGGGAAGTACGAGCAGTACTTC.

CDR3 amino acids: CASSPTGNYGYTF. CDR3 in DNA: TGTGCCAGTTCTCCAACAGGGAACTATGGCTACACCTTC. The chain joins TRBV19 to TRBJ1-2; D is possibly TRBD1 (6 bases). V was trimmed by 8 bases and J by 2 bases, leaving 12 bases between them. Per germline, CDR1 LNHDA and CDR2 SQIVND (reference sequence). This CDR3 contains 13 residues.

The V and J genes are TRBV5-1 and TRBJ1-1; D is perhaps TRBD1 (5 bases). Germline CDR1 SGHRS, CDR2 YFSETQ. The CDR3 covers 14 residues. Deletions cut 4 bases from V and 6 bases from J, with 16 bases between. CDR3 sequence reads: CASSAGPYVAEAFF. The CDR3 coding sequence is TGCGCCAGCAGCGCGGGGCCGTACGTCGCTGAAGCTTTCTTT.

The gene calls are TRBV12-3 or TRBV12-4 and TRBJ1-1; the D gene is possibly TRBD1 (5 bases). CDR3 length: 13 residues. V was shortened by 11 bases and J by 1 base, with 14 bases between the two germline ends. Here the CDR3 reads CACSDGANTEAFF. The CDR3 DNA sequence: TGTGCCTGCTCCGACGGGGCGAACACTGAAGCTTTCTTT.

This clonotype was picked up a small number of times. The V call is TRBV9, the J call TRBJ2-7; 7 bases match TRBD1. CDR3 length equals 15 residues. Germline CDR1 and CDR2: SGDLS and YYNGEE. V lost 0 bases to trimming and J lost 2 bases; unmatched junction nucleotides: 5. The CDR3 reads CASSVGDSLTYEQYF. DNA for the CDR3: TGTGCCAGCAGCGTAGGGGACAGTCTGACCTACGAGCAGTACTTC. Complete variable domain (other parts from reference TRBV9 and TRBJ2-7): DSGVTQTPKHLITATGQRVTLRCSPRSGDLSVYWYQQSLDQGLQFLIQYYNGEERAKGNILERFSAQQFPDLHSELNLSSLELGDSALYFCASSVGDSLTYEQYFGPGTRLTVT.

The V call is TRBV4-1, the J call TRBJ1-2, with a possible D match to TRBD1 (5 bases). The CDR3 sequence is 13 residues long. Germline CDR1 and CDR2: MGHRA and YSYEKL. V shed 3 bases and J shed 13 bases, with 18 bases lying between them. The CDR3 sequence: CASSHQLGESCTF. CDR3 nucleotide sequence: TGCGCCAGCAGCCACCAACTAGGGGAAAGTTGCACCTTC.

The CDR3 DNA reads TGTGCCAGCAGTGAGGACGGCTTGACGCAGTTCTTC. Translation: CASSEDGLTQFF. The chain has TRBV6-4 and TRBJ2-1; D unresolved. V dropped 3 bases and J dropped 12 bases, with 12 bases sitting between them. CDR3 length: 12 residues. CDR1 is MRHNA and CDR2 is SNTAGT in the germline V gene.

CDR3 sequence reads: CASSPQSQGARGYTF. In DNA form, the CDR3 reads TGTGCCAGCAGCCCACAATCTCAAGGTGCGAGGGGCTACACCTTC. This chain connects TRBV7-9 to TRBJ1-2; D is ambiguous. The germline CDR1 and CDR2 sequences are SEHNR and FQNEAQ (reference sequence). V shed 5 bases and J shed 8 bases, with 21 bases lying between them. The CDR3 contains 15 residues.

CDR3 region: CASSFGGRKEQFF. The CDR3, as DNA: TGTGCCAGCAGTTTCGGTGGGCGCAAAGAGCAGTTCTTC. The V call is TRBV27, the J call TRBJ2-1; no clear D gene. CDR3 size: 13 residues. The ends were cut back, 3 bases at V and 10 bases at J, with 13 bases in the middle. Germline loops: CDR1 MNHEY, CDR2 SMNVEV (reference sequence).

V is TRBV7-2 and J is TRBJ2-5; D is ambiguous. Germline CDR1 is SGHTA and CDR2 is FQGNSA. V lost 3 bases to trimming and J lost 4 bases, with 9 bases between them. The CDR3 contains 13 residues. The chain's CDR3 is CASSFFSRETQYF. CDR3 in DNA: TGTGCCAGCAGCTTCTTCTCCCGAGAGACCCAGTACTTC.

J is TRBJ2-5 and V is TRBV11-2, with D perhaps being TRBD1 or TRBD2 (5 bases each). The CDR3 has 17 residues. CDR1 and CDR2 from the germline V gene are SGHAT and FQNNGV. V was pared by 5 bases and J by 5 bases, with 24 bases between. CDR3 residues: CASSLLSGETVGETQYF. As DNA, the CDR3 is TGTGCCAGCAGCCTACTTAGTGGGGAGACAGTCGGGGAGACCCAGTACTTC.

The rearrangement links TRBV12-3 or TRBV12-4 to TRBJ2-1; TRBD1 matches 7 bases. V shed 3 bases, J shed 8 bases, and the junction held 4 bases outside the gene matches. This CDR3 comprises 13 residues. CDR3 DNA: TGTGCCAGCAGTTTCCCACAGGGGCATGAGCAGTTCTTC. Its translation: CASSFPQGHEQFF.

The chain joins TRBV20-1 to TRBJ2-7; possibly TRBD1 or TRBD2 for D (5 bases each). Looked up from germline, CDR1 is DFQATT and CDR2 is SNEGSKA (reference sequence). V lost 2 bases and J 5 bases, leaving 16 bases between the germline ends. CDR3 size: 14 residues. The CDR3 nucleotides are TGCAGTGCTAGATCGGGGCAGGGTGGGAACGAGCAGTACTTC. This translates into CSARSGQGGNEQYF.